This TCR beta chain was recovered during a study of blood T cell repertoires in COVID-19. Repertoires were generated with immunoSEQ multiplex PCR, while TCRdb's copy carries only in-frame clones and drops some. The sample contains around 230,000 clones, 80% to 90% of which appear only once. The CDR3 is 14 residues long. Trimming left V 2 bases short and J 4 bases short, with 12 bases between. Germline CDR1 and CDR2: MNHEY and SVGEGT. This receptor was obtained from a man aged 35-49 years with acute or convalescent COVID-19. The gene calls are TRBV6-2 or TRBV6-3 and TRBJ2-7; a possible D gene is TRBD1 (6 bases). The specimen was peripheral blood. The CDR3: CASSYGETGYEQYF. CDR3 nucleotides: TGTGCCAGCAGTTACGGGGAGACAGGTTACGAGCAGTACTTC.